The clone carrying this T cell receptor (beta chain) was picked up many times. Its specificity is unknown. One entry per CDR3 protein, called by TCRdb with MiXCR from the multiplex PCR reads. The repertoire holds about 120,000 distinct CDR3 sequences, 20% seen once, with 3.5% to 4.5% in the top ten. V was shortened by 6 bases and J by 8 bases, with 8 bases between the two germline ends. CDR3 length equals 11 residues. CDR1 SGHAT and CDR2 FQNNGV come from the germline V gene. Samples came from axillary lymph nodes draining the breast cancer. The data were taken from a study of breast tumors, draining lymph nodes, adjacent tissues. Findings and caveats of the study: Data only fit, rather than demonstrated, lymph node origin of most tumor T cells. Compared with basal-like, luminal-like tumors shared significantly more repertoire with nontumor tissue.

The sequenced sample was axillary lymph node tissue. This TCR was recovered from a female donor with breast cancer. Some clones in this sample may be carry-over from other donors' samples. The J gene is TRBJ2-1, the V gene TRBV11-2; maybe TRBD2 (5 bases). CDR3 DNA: TGTGCCAGCAGTTCAGCGGATGAGCAGTTCTTC. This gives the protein CASSSADEQFF.